Listed below are T cell receptor beta chains from one sample, sequenced in a study of T and B cells in COVID-19 patients. TCRdb reprocessed the multiplex PCR reads with MiXCR, giving one entry per CDR3 protein. In the table there are around 28,000 distinct CDR3 sequences, about 33% of which are singletons. The sample comprised blood. These TCRs come from a human donor who had recovered from COVID-19. Both conserved end residues are part of each CDR3. The order of the fields is J gene, D gene, V gene, clone size, CDR3 DNA, CDR3 protein. A D gene is named only where the DNA matches it firmly. A clone size is listed for some rows: how often the clone was seen (once, few, many), or a class if it is expanded.

J: TRBJ2-5; D: .; V: TRBV15; size: .; DNA: TGTGCCACCAGCAGAGATGATGTTAAGAGGGAGACCCAGTACTTC; CDR3: CATSRDDVKRETQYF
J: TRBJ2-1; D: .; V: TRBV27; size: many; DNA: TGTGCCAGCACCCGAGGGGCAGGAACCTACAATGAGCAGTTCTTC; CDR3: CASTRGAGTYNEQFF
J: TRBJ1-2; D: .; V: TRBV6-5; size: .; DNA: TGTGCCATCAGTGAGTCCCAGGACTATGGCTACACCTTC; CDR3: CAISESQDYGYTF
J: TRBJ2-5; D: TRBD1; V: TRBV6-6; size: .; DNA: TGTGCCAGCCGGACAGGAGAGGGAGAGACCCAGTACTTC; CDR3: CASRTGEGETQYF
J: TRBJ2-6; D: .; V: TRBV19; size: .; DNA: TGTGCCAGTAGTAGAACCTCCGGGGGCCCTGGGGCCAACGTCCTGACTTTC; CDR3: CASSRTSGGPGANVLTF
J: TRBJ2-1; D: TRBD1; V: TRBV19; size: few; DNA: TGTGCCAGTGAAAAAGAAGGGGGCGTCTACAATGAGCAGTTCTTC; CDR3: CASEKEGGVYNEQFF
J: TRBJ2-5; D: .; V: TRBV10-3; size: .; DNA: TGTGCCATCAGGGACAGTCTACAAGAGACCCAGTACTTC; CDR3: CAIRDSLQETQYF
J: TRBJ2-7; D: .; V: TRBV10-3; size: few; DNA: TGTGCCATCAGTGAGTCACGGGCCTACGAGCAGTACTTC; CDR3: CAISESRAYEQYF
J: TRBJ2-7; D: .; V: TRBV18; size: .; DNA: TGTGCCAGCTCACCATACCCGGGGGCTCGCGAGCAGTACTTC; CDR3: CASSPYPGAREQYF
J: TRBJ2-1; D: .; V: TRBV19; size: many; DNA: TGTGCCAGTAGTATAGTCCAGGGGGGGGCCTACAATGAGCAGTTCTTC; CDR3: CASSIVQGGAYNEQFF
J: TRBJ2-4; D: .; V: TRBV4-3; size: .; DNA: TGCGCCAGCAGCCAAGAAAACAGAGGGTGGGACATTCAGTACTTC; CDR3: CASSQENRGWDIQYF
J: TRBJ1-1; D: .; V: TRBV5-8; size: .; DNA: TGTGCCAGCAGCTTCGGACAAAGGACTGAAGCTTTCTTT; CDR3: CASSFGQRTEAFF
J: TRBJ2-3; D: TRBD2; V: TRBV4-2; size: .; DNA: TGTGCCAGCAGCTATGGACTAGCGGGCACAGATACGCAGTATTTT; CDR3: CASSYGLAGTDTQYF
J: TRBJ2-1; D: .; V: TRBV19; size: medium-sized; DNA: TGTGCCAGTAGCGGGCTGTACAATGAGCAGTTCTTC; CDR3: CASSGLYNEQFF
J: TRBJ2-7; D: TRBD2; V: TRBV11-2; size: .; DNA: TGTGCCAGCAGCTCCCTCGGGACTAGCGGGAGCGAAACCCTGGCGAGGGAGCAGTACTTC; CDR3: CASSSLGTSGSETLAREQYF
J: TRBJ2-7; D: .; V: TRBV7-9; size: .; DNA: TGTGCCAGCAGCAGAACAGGGGAGGACGAGCAGTACTTC; CDR3: CASSRTGEDEQYF
J: TRBJ1-1; D: .; V: TRBV19; size: .; DNA: TGTGCCAGTAGTCCGCCACCGGACAGTGGCACTGAAGCTTTCTTT; CDR3: CASSPPPDSGTEAFF
J: TRBJ2-2; D: .; V: TRBV6-5; size: medium-sized; DNA: TGTGCCAGCATGGTCAACACCGGGGAGCTGTTTTTT; CDR3: CASMVNTGELFF
J: TRBJ1-1; D: .; V: TRBV6-5; size: few; DNA: TGTGCCAGCAGCCGCTTCGAGTCTGAAGCTTTCTTT; CDR3: CASSRFESEAFF
J: TRBJ1-3; D: TRBD1; V: TRBV12-3/TRBV12-4; size: few; DNA: TGTGCCAGCAGTGACAGGGGGAGAAACACCATATATTTT; CDR3: CASSDRGRNTIYF
J: TRBJ1-4; D: .; V: TRBV12-3/TRBV12-4; size: many; DNA: TGTGCCAGCAGTTCCGACAGAACAACTAATGAAAAACTGTTTTTT; CDR3: CASSSDRTTNEKLFF
J: TRBJ1-2; D: .; V: TRBV4-3; size: .; DNA: TGCGCCAGCAGCCAAGGAGGGGCGGCTAACTATGGCTACACCTTC; CDR3: CASSQGGAANYGYTF
J: TRBJ2-1; D: TRBD2; V: TRBV6-4; size: .; DNA: TGTGCCAGCAGTGCATTTAGCGGGAGGTCTGGTGAGCAGTTCTTC; CDR3: CASSAFSGRSGEQFF
J: TRBJ1-2; D: .; V: TRBV6-1; size: few; DNA: TGTGCCAGCATCCCCATGTGGGGTTCCTATGGCTACACCTTC; CDR3: CASIPMWGSYGYTF
J: TRBJ1-5; D: .; V: TRBV15; size: few; DNA: TGTGCCACCAGCAGGGGACCGGACAATCAGCCCCAGCATTTT; CDR3: CATSRGPDNQPQHF
J: TRBJ2-2; D: .; V: TRBV27; size: many; DNA: TGTGCCAGCAGTTTATCAAGTTACGGGGAGCTGTTTTTT; CDR3: CASSLSSYGELFF
J: TRBJ1-1; D: .; V: TRBV20-1; size: .; DNA: TGCAGTGCTAAGGAGGGGGGAACTGAAGCTTTCTTT; CDR3: CSAKEGGTEAFF
J: TRBJ1-6; D: TRBD1; V: TRBV5-4; size: few; DNA: TGTGCCAGCAGCGAAAGGACAGGGAGTCCAAATTCACCCCTCCACTTT; CDR3: CASSERTGSPNSPLHF
J: TRBJ2-1; D: .; V: TRBV11-2; size: .; DNA: TGTGCCAGCAGCTTAGTTTTAGCGGTCGTGGATGAGCAGTTCTTC; CDR3: CASSLVLAVVDEQFF
J: TRBJ1-2; D: .; V: TRBV6-5; size: .; DNA: TGTGCCAGCAGGACGTTGGCAGCCACCTATGGCTACACCTTC; CDR3: CASRTLAATYGYTF
J: TRBJ1-1; D: .; V: TRBV12-3/TRBV12-4; size: once; DNA: TGTGCCAGCAGCCATAATACAGGGATGAACACTGAAGCTTTCTTT; CDR3: CASSHNTGMNTEAFF
J: TRBJ2-7; D: .; V: TRBV12-3/TRBV12-4; size: few; DNA: TGTGCCAGCAGTGCTCCGGGACGGGCGTTCAATTACGAGCAGTACTTC; CDR3: CASSAPGRAFNYEQYF
J: TRBJ1-1; D: TRBD1; V: TRBV6-5; size: .; DNA: TGTGCCAGCAGTTACCAGACAGGGAAACCTTTCTTT; CDR3: CASSYQTGKPFF
J: TRBJ2-1; D: TRBD1; V: TRBV18; size: few; DNA: TGTGCCAGCTCTCCTCCCCCGGGACAGGGTAACAATGAGCAGTTCTTC; CDR3: CASSPPPGQGNNEQFF
J: TRBJ1-5; D: TRBD1; V: TRBV7-2; size: .; DNA: TGTGCCAGCAGCTTAGGCGGACAGGGTTGGGATCAGCCCCAGCATTTT; CDR3: CASSLGGQGWDQPQHF
J: TRBJ1-5; D: .; V: TRBV19; size: .; DNA: TGTGCCAGTAGTATAGTATGGAACCCTAATCAGCCCCAGCATTTT; CDR3: CASSIVWNPNQPQHF
J: TRBJ2-1; D: .; V: TRBV27; size: .; DNA: TGTGCCAGCAGTTTACTGTGGGAGATGGGATACAATGAGCAGTTCTTC; CDR3: CASSLLWEMGYNEQFF
J: TRBJ1-3; D: TRBD1; V: TRBV29-1; size: .; DNA: TGCAGCGTTCAGGGACAGGGGGCTGGAAACACCATATATTTT; CDR3: CSVQGQGAGNTIYF
J: TRBJ2-1; D: TRBD2; V: TRBV27; size: .; DNA: TGTGCCAGCAGTTTATTCCAGGACACCTTACTAGCGGGGGGGAATGAGCAGTTCTTC; CDR3: CASSLFQDTLLAGGNEQFF
J: TRBJ2-1; D: TRBD1; V: TRBV7-2; size: .; DNA: TGTGCCAGCAGTCGTCCGGGACAGGGGGCGTTCAATGAGCAGTTCTTC; CDR3: CASSRPGQGAFNEQFF
J: TRBJ2-4; D: TRBD2; V: TRBV19; size: .; DNA: TGTGCCAGTAGTATAGGTTCGACTAGCGGGAGCTACCCCTGCGGAGCCAAAAACATTCAGTACTTC; CDR3: CASSIGSTSGSYPCGAKNIQYF
J: TRBJ2-7; D: TRBD2; V: TRBV6-4; size: .; DNA: TGTGCCAGCAGCCGACTAGCGGGAGGGCAGGACGAGCAGTACTTC; CDR3: CASSRLAGGQDEQYF
J: TRBJ1-5; D: .; V: TRBV6-1; size: .; DNA: TGTGCCAGCAAGACAGGCCTTCCGCCCCAGCATTTT; CDR3: CASKTGLPPQHF
J: TRBJ1-2; D: TRBD1; V: TRBV29-1; size: many; DNA: TGCAGCGTTGAAGGGACAGGGTTAAACTATGGCTACACCTTC; CDR3: CSVEGTGLNYGYTF
J: TRBJ2-1; D: TRBD2; V: TRBV27; size: few; DNA: TGTGCCAGCAGTTTGTTTAGCGGGCCATACAATGAGCAGTTCTTC; CDR3: CASSLFSGPYNEQFF
J: TRBJ2-1; D: TRBD2; V: TRBV6-5; size: many; DNA: TGTGCCAGCAGTCCATCGGGGGGGAGCTCCTACAATGAGCAGTTCTTC; CDR3: CASSPSGGSSYNEQFF
J: TRBJ2-7; D: TRBD1; V: TRBV27; size: few; DNA: TGTGCCACCAGACAGGGGGCGTTTGGAGAGCAGTACTTC; CDR3: CATRQGAFGEQYF
J: TRBJ2-3; D: .; V: TRBV12-3/TRBV12-4; size: many; DNA: TGTGCCAGCAGTTTAGCCCAGGGGACAGATACGCAGTATTTT; CDR3: CASSLAQGTDTQYF
J: TRBJ2-1; D: .; V: TRBV19; size: medium-sized; DNA: TGTGCCAGTAGTACACAGCTTACATTAAATGAGCAGTTCTTC; CDR3: CASSTQLTLNEQFF